The 32 T cell receptor beta chains listed next were all sequenced from one sample in a study of T-cell reconstitution after alpha-beta-depleted transplantation in children. The TCRbeta library incorporated unique molecular identifiers. TCRdb analysed the PCR reads with MiXCR anew, one entry per CDR3 protein. Of roughly 220,000 distinct CDR3 sequences listed, about 12% are singletons. Sequenced here: PBMCs from the stem cell graft donor, sampled from the stem cell graft. The receptors come from a human donor who donated a stem cell graft to a child with acute lymphoblastic leukemia.

This clonotype appeared a single time. V is TRBV5-4 and J is TRBJ1-2, with TRBD1 matching 9 bases. The CDR3 length is 14 residues. The V gene's germline CDR1 is SGHNT and CDR2 YYREEE (reference sequence). V dropped 4 bases and J dropped 4; count of bases not matched to a gene: 5. For the CDR3, the DNA is TGTGCCAGCAGCACAGGGGGCTTAGGCTATGGCTACACCTTC. Translating gives CASSTGGLGYGYTF.

A few counts support this clonotype. The rearrangement uses TRBV5-6 and TRBJ2-4, with D perhaps being TRBD1 or TRBD2 (6 bases each). V was cut by 4 bases and J by 11 bases, with 19 bases left in between. Germline V gene lookup returns CDR1 SGHDT and CDR2 YYEEEE. CDR3 size: 14 residues. The CDR3, as DNA: TGTGCCAGCAGCCTCGGGGGCCCTCTGATTCTTCAGTACTTC. This translates into CASSLGGPLILQYF. Full variable domain (missing parts from reference TRBV5-6 and TRBJ2-4): DAGVTQSPTHLIKTRGQQVTLRCSPKSGHDTVSWYQQALGQGPQFIFQYYEEEERQRGNFPDRFSGHQFPNYSSELNVNALLLGDSALYLCASSLGGPLILQYFGAGTRLSVL.

This clonotype was detected many times. This chain links TRBV20-1 with TRBJ2-1; D unresolved. CDR1 and CDR2 from the germline V gene are DFQATT and SNEGSKA (reference sequence). The CDR3 loop spans 14 amino acids. V lost 3 bases and J 0 bases, leaving 9 bases between the germline ends. For the CDR3, the DNA is TGCAGTGCTAGTATCTGGGACTCCTACAATGAGCAGTTCTTC. This codes for CSASIWDSYNEQFF.

This clonotype was counted many times. J is TRBJ1-5 and V is TRBV7-9; TRBD1 aligns across 7 bases. The germline V gene has CDR1 SEHNR and CDR2 FQNEAQ (reference sequence). This CDR3 spans 15 amino acids. The junction had 4 bases not matched to a gene; V was cut back by 5 bases and J by 0 bases. Here the CDR3 reads CASSPDRDSNQPQHF. The DNA of the CDR3 is TGTGCCAGCAGCCCCGACAGGGATAGCAATCAGCCCCAGCATTTT. The variable domain in full, with the rest retrieved from reference TRBV7-9 and TRBJ1-5, is DTGVSQNPRHKITKRGQNVTFRCDPISEHNRLYWYRQTLGQGPEFLTYFQNEAQLEKSRLLSDRFSAERPKGSFSTLEIQRTEQGDSAMYLCASSPDRDSNQPQHFGDGTRLSIL.

In this sample, this clonotype turned up many times. The chain carries TRBV20-1 and TRBJ1-5, with TRBD1 matching over 11 bases. J gave up 7 bases and V 6 bases, and 11 bases lay outside the gene matches. The CDR3 totals 15 residues. The germline CDR1 and CDR2 sequences are DFQATT and SNEGSKA (reference sequence). The CDR3: CSASPGTGGRQPQHF. For the CDR3, the DNA is TGCAGTGCCTCACCCGGGACAGGGGGGCGGCAGCCCCAGCATTTT.

The chain is built from TRBV7-2 and TRBJ2-2, with D possibly TRBD2 on 6 matching bases. This CDR3 has 15 amino acids. CDR1 is SGHTA, CDR2 FQGNSA, per germline. The ends were cut back, 3 bases at V and 4 bases at J, with 12 bases in the middle. The CDR3: CASSFRGGSTGELFF. The CDR3 DNA reads TGTGCCAGCAGCTTTCGGGGAGGCAGCACCGGGGAGCTGTTTTTT.

This chain joins TRBV6-2 or TRBV6-3 and TRBJ2-1, with a possible D match to TRBD1 (6 bases). The CDR3 extends over 23 amino acids. In germline, CDR1 is MNHEY, CDR2 SVGEGT. The ends were cut back, 2 bases at V and 5 bases at J, with 37 bases in the middle. This chain's CDR3 is CASSYHTLLTSGDTRDLNNEQFF. CDR3 in DNA: TGTGCCAGCAGTTACCATACTCTGCTTACTAGTGGGGACACGAGGGATCTAAACAATGAGCAGTTCTTC.

This clonotype was seen ten or more times. This chain uses TRBV5-1 with TRBJ1-1; the D gene is possibly TRBD1 (5 bases). This CDR3 comprises 13 residues. Germline CDR1 is SGHRS and CDR2 is YFSETQ. Trimming stripped 0 bases from V and 6 bases from J, with 9 bases between. For the CDR3, the DNA is TGCGCCAGCAGCTTGGGGCCGACAGCTGAAGCTTTCTTT. This sequence encodes CASSLGPTAEAFF.

A remark on this clonotype: This may be a read error: a much more frequent sequence differs by one nucleotide. This sequence joins TRBV5-6 and TRBJ2-6; 11 bases agree with TRBD1. Germline values: CDR1 SGHDT, CDR2 YYEEEE. CDR3 length equals 16 residues. CDR3 DNA sequence: TGTGCCAGCAGCACGGACAGGGGGCGTGGGGCCAACGGCCTGACTTTC. This translates into CASSTDRGRGANGLTF. Together with reference TRBV5-6 and TRBJ2-6, the CDR3 gives the full variable domain: DAGVTQSPTHLIKTRGQQVTLRCSPKSGHDTVSWYQQALGQGPQFIFQYYEEEERQRGNFPDRFSGHQFPNYSSELNVNALLLGDSALYLCASSTDRGRGANGLTFGAGSRLTVL.

This clonotype appeared a few times. The chain combines TRBV12-3 or TRBV12-4 with TRBJ1-2, with D tentatively TRBD1 (6 bases). This CDR3 is 15 amino acids long. Trimming left V 3 bases short and J 3 bases short, with 14 bases between. The chain's CDR3 is CASSFRDRIHYGYTF. CDR3 in DNA: TGTGCCAGCAGTTTTAGAGACAGGATCCACTATGGCTACACCTTC.

This clonotype was counted ten times or more. The rearrangement joins TRBV27 to TRBJ1-5, with TRBD1 identical over 7 bases. The CDR3 sequence is 13 residues long. Trimming removed 6 bases from V and 7 bases from J; junction bases left unmatched: 6. CDR1 is MNHEY, CDR2 SMNVEV, per germline (reference sequence). CDR3 sequence (DNA): TGTGCCAGCAGCCTTACAGGGGACCAGCCCCAGCATTTT. Residues: CASSLTGDQPQHF.

This clonotype showed up many times. V gene TRBV6-1 combines with J gene TRBJ1-2; 7 nucleotides align to TRBD1. The germline V gene has CDR1 MNHNS and CDR2 SASEGT. This CDR3 comprises 13 residues. V dropped 7 bases and J dropped 4; count of bases not matched to a gene: 6. CDR3 sequence reads: CASTRQGPYGYTF. CDR3 sequence (DNA): TGTGCCAGCACCCGACAGGGCCCCTATGGCTACACCTTC.

This clonotype was seen ten or more times. V usage is TRBV3-1 and J usage is TRBJ2-7, with 11 bases that match TRBD2. In germline, CDR1 is LGHDT, CDR2 YNNKEL (reference sequence). Trimming cost V 4 bases and J 3 bases; bases outside gene matches: 2. The CDR3 is made up of 14 amino acids. The CDR3 protein is CASSPGLAGYEQYF. The CDR3 DNA follows: TGTGCCAGCAGCCCCGGACTAGCGGGCTACGAGCAGTACTTC.

There are many counts of this clonotype. The chain's CDR3 is CASSQVERNEQFF. CDR3 sequence (DNA): TGTGCCAGCAGCCAAGTGGAGCGGAATGAGCAGTTCTTC. The gene calls are TRBV4-2 and TRBJ2-1, with a weak D call TRBD2 (5 bases). V was shortened by 1 base and J by 7 bases, with 8 bases between the two germline ends. The V gene's germline CDR1 is LGHNA and CDR2 YNFKEQ. The CDR3 contains 13 residues.

Many counts were recorded for this clonotype. The gene calls are TRBV14 and TRBJ1-4; a possible D gene is TRBD1 (6 bases). Trimming took 1 base from V and 7 from J, leaving 13 bases between them. The CDR3 spans 15 residues. Germline CDR1 and CDR2: SGHDN and FVKESK. The CDR3 sequence: CASSQVQGPFEKLFF. The CDR3 bases are TGTGCCAGCAGCCAAGTGCAGGGGCCGTTTGAAAAACTGTTTTTT.

This clonotype showed up many times. V is TRBV28 and J is TRBJ2-7, with D maybe TRBD2 (7 bases). Germline lookup yields CDR1 MDHEN and CDR2 SYDVKM. The length of the CDR3 is 15 residues. V was shortened by 6 bases and J by 7 bases, with 22 bases between the two germline ends. CDR3 nucleotides: TGTGCCAGCAGCCGGGGGGCGGGAGAACCGCGTGAGCAGTACTTC. It translates to CASSRGAGEPREQYF.

In this sample, this clonotype turned up many times. The J gene is TRBJ2-1, the V gene TRBV19; 9 bases agree with TRBD1. Germline V gene sequence: CDR1 LNHDA, CDR2 SQIVND (reference sequence). V trimming: 8 bases; J trimming: 5 bases; junction bases outside the gene matches: 4. The CDR3 runs 13 residues. The CDR3 bases are TGTGCCAGTGGGGACAGGGCCCACAATGAGCAGTTCTTC. This codes for CASGDRAHNEQFF.

This clonotype was counted a few times. The rearrangement links TRBV5-1 to TRBJ2-2; the D is unclear. V lost 6 bases and J 7 bases, leaving 19 bases between the germline ends. The germline CDR1 and CDR2 sequences are SGHRS and YFSETQ. The CDR3 is 15 amino acids. The CDR3 coding sequence is TGCGCCAGCACCCTTTTGTCCCTTGAGTACGGGGAGCTGTTTTTT. Its translation: CASTLLSLEYGELFF. The full variable domain, rest sourced from reference TRBV5-1 and TRBJ2-2, is KAGVTQTPRYLIKTRGQQVTLSCSPISGHRSVSWYQQTPGQGLQFLFEYFSETQRNKGNFPGRFSGRQFSNSRSEMNVSTLELGDSALYLCASTLLSLEYGELFFGEGSRLTVL.

In regard to this clonotype: A much larger clone lies one base from this, so it may be a read error. The V call is TRBV13, the J call TRBJ2-7, with D tentatively TRBD2 (5 bases). Germline V gene data show CDR1 as PRHDT and CDR2 as FYEKMQ (reference sequence). The ends were cut back, 5 bases at V and 6 bases at J, with 14 bases in the middle. This CDR3 is 13 amino acids long. The CDR3 coding sequence is TGTGCCAGCAGCCTAGCCTTCGACTCCGAGCAGTACTTC. Protein sequence: CASSLAFDSEQYF.

This clonotype was seen many times. V usage is TRBV18 and J usage is TRBJ2-3; 7 bases are shared with TRBD2. V shed 1 base and J 5 bases; nucleotides not matched to a gene: 3. The germline CDR1 and CDR2 sequences are KGHSH and LQKENI. This CDR3 is built from 14 residues. This CDR3 reads CASSPLGLGDTQYF. DNA of the CDR3: TGTGCCAGCTCACCACTTGGACTAGGAGATACGCAGTATTTT.

This clonotype was counted many times. The chain uses TRBV11-1 and TRBJ2-7, with D hard to call. The CDR3 consists of 13 residues. Germline-derived CDR1 and CDR2 are SGHAT and FQDESV (reference sequence). Trimming removed 1 base at V and 3 bases at J, with 7 bases between. The CDR3 DNA follows: TGTGCCAGCAGCTTAGTCGACGGCTACGAGCAGTACTTC. The encoded protein is CASSLVDGYEQYF.

This clonotype was detected many times. J is TRBJ2-7 and V is TRBV9; 7 bases map to TRBD1. CDR1 is SGDLS and CDR2 is YYNGEE in the germline V gene. The CDR3 contains 14 residues. V was pared by 2 bases and J by 4 bases, with 6 bases of the junction left unmatched. The CDR3 DNA sequence: TGTGCCAGCAGCGTTAGACAGGGTTTGTACGAGCAGTACTTC. Its protein is CASSVRQGLYEQYF.

The sample holds many counts of this clonotype. This chain links TRBV6-5 with TRBJ1-6, with D hard to call. The germline V gene has CDR1 MNHEY and CDR2 SVGAGI. Trimming took 8 bases from V and 0 from J, leaving 8 bases between them. The CDR3 loop spans 14 amino acids. The CDR3 DNA follows: TGTGCCAGCTTCGAGGGCTCCTATAATTCACCCCTCCACTTT. Residues: CASFEGSYNSPLHF.

This clonotype was picked up many times. The chain combines TRBV2 with TRBJ2-7; 8 nucleotides line up with TRBD1. V shed 4 bases and J 4 bases; nucleotides not matched to a gene: 9. The germline CDR1 and CDR2 sequences are SNHLY and FYNNEI. This CDR3 is built from 15 residues. The CDR3 spells CASSASGTGPYEQYF. CDR3 in DNA: TGTGCCAGCAGTGCTTCCGGGACAGGACCATACGAGCAGTACTTC.

The chain employs TRBV5-6 and TRBJ1-1, with 7 bases lining up with TRBD1. The CDR3 sequence is 13 residues long. The V gene end was trimmed by 3 bases and the J gene end by 3 bases; junction bases not matched to a gene: 2. Germline V lookup: CDR1 SGHDT, CDR2 YYEEEE. The CDR3 spells CASSWTGHTEAFF. The CDR3 DNA reads TGTGCCAGCAGCTGGACAGGTCACACTGAAGCTTTCTTT.

This clonotype was observed many times. The gene calls are TRBV5-1 and TRBJ2-2; TRBD1 agrees at 7 bases. CDR3 length equals 16 residues. Germline V gives CDR1 SGHRS, CDR2 YFSETQ. The J segment lost 4 bases and the V segment lost 4 bases, leaving 10 bases of the junction unmatched. For the CDR3, the DNA is TGCGCCAGCAGCCTTAAGACAGGGTCCCGCACCGGGGAGCTGTTTTTT. Translation: CASSLKTGSRTGELFF.

This clonotype was seen more than once but under ten times. The J gene is TRBJ2-5, the V gene TRBV11-2; D possibly uses TRBD1 or TRBD2 (5 bases each). Trimming took off 5 bases at V and 1 base at J, with 20 bases between the two ends. The CDR3 is made up of 17 amino acids. The germline CDR1 and CDR2 sequences are SGHAT and FQNNGV. The CDR3 reads CASSPRRDPEIQETQYF. DNA for the CDR3: TGTGCCAGCAGCCCGAGACGGGACCCTGAGATCCAAGAGACCCAGTACTTC.

This clonotype was seen ten or more times. This rearrangement joins TRBV5-1 to TRBJ1-1, with 7 bases identical to TRBD1. The length of the CDR3 is 15 residues. Losses at the gene ends were 2 bases for V and 0 bases for J; bases not matched to a gene: 4. Germline CDR1 is SGHRS and CDR2 is YFSETQ. The CDR3 sequence is CASSLDRAVNTEAFF. The CDR3 nucleotides read TGCGCCAGCAGCTTAGACAGGGCGGTGAACACTGAAGCTTTCTTT.

This clonotype appeared many times. V is TRBV27 and J is TRBJ2-2, with TRBD2 matching 7 bases. Trimming cost V 10 bases and J 1 base; bases outside gene matches: 6. CDR1 MNHEY and CDR2 SMNVEV come from the germline V gene (reference sequence). The CDR3 has 14 amino acids. Here the CDR3 DNA reads TGTGCCACCGAGGGGAGGGGGAACACCGGGGAGCTGTTTTTT. The encoded protein is CATEGRGNTGELFF.

This clonotype was seen ten or more times. The chain links TRBV11-2 to TRBJ2-3, with D unresolved. CDR1 and CDR2 (germline): SGHAT, FQNNGV. The CDR3 is 14 amino acids. Trimming stripped 5 bases from V and 4 bases from J, with 13 bases between. CDR3 nucleotides: TGTGCCAGCAGCCTGACTGAGAAGCCAGATACGCAGTATTTT. Its translation: CASSLTEKPDTQYF.

This clonotype came up many times. The V and J genes are TRBV25-1 and TRBJ2-1; no clear D gene. The CDR3 has 11 amino acids. The V end was cut by 8 bases, the J end by 9 bases, with 11 bases between. The germline V gene encodes CDR1 MGHDK and CDR2 SYGVNS. CDR3 sequence: CASYAVGEQFF. Written as DNA, the CDR3 is TGTGCCAGCTATGCGGTGGGTGAGCAGTTCTTC.

This clonotype has a count of ten or more. The CDR3 nucleotides read TGTGCCAGTAGCCACCGGGGCCAACCCGATCAGCCCCAGCATTTT. Residues: CASSHRGQPDQPQHF. The V gene is TRBV19, the J gene TRBJ1-5; maybe TRBD1 (5 bases). CDR3 length: 15 residues. Trimming left V 6 bases short and J 5 bases short, with 17 bases between. Looked up from germline, CDR1 is LNHDA and CDR2 is SQIVND (reference sequence).